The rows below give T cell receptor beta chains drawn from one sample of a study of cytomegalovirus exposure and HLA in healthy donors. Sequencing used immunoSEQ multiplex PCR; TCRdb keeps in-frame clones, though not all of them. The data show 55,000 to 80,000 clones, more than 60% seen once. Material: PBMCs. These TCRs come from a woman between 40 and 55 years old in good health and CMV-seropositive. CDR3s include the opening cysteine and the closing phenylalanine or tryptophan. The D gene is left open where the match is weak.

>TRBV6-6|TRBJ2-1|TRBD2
CASSATSGGAAEQFF
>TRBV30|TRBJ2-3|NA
CAWSREDTQYF
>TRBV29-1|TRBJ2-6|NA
CSVAGYSGANVLTF
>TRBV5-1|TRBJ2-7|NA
CASSLDSTYEQYF
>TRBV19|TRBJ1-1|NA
CASSRVAVKINTEAFF
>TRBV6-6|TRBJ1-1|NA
CASSLQLEAFF
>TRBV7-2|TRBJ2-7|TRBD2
CASRSTSGGYEQYF
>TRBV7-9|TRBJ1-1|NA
CASSPYTEAFF
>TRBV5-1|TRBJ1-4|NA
CASSLFRGEGANEKLFF
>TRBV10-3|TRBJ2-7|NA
CATGDPQPYEQYF
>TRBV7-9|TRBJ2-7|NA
CASSDLGEQYF
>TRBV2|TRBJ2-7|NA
CASSVRQGPHEQYF
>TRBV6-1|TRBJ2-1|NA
CASGRQASSYNEQFF
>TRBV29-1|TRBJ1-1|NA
CSVEGGDGKMNTEAFF
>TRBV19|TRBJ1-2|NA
CASSMQRAGYGYTF
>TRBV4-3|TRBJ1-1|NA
CASSQDRYTEAFF
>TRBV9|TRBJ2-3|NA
CASSVDSYTDTQYF
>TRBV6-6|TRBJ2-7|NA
CASSYDGRGENEQYF
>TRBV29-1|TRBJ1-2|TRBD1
CSVGGQGDGYTF
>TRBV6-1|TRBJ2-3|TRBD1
CASRTGLTDTQYF
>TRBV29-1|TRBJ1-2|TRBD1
CSEERTGGGYTF
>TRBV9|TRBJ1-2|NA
CASSVMDTPNYGYTF
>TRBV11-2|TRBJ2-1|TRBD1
CASSLETGGAYNEQFF
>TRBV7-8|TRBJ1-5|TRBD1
CASTIGVGQGGQPQHF
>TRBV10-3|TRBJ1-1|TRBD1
CAISDLDRGNTEAFF
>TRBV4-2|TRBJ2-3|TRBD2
CASSQESGGGTDTQYF
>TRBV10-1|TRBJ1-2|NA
CASSGSTEGGYTF
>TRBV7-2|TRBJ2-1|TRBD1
CASSEIRGSEQFF
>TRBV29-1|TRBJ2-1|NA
CSVGGTQIYNEQFF
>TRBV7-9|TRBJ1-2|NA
CSSSLEGGTSSYGYTF
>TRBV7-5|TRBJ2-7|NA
CARSPSVVYEQYF
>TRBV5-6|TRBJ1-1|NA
CASSLEVRGASIAFF
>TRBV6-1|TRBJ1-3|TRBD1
CASSEQGDGNTIYF
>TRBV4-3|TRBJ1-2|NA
CASSQLRTDHGYTF
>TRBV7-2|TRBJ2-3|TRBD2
CATLSGGIDTQYF
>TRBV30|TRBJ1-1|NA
CASRTVNTEAFF
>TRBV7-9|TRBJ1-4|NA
CASSLDPTRSEKLFF
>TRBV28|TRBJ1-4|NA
CASSLRQGGGEKLFF
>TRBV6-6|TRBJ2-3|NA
CASSYSNRDTQYF
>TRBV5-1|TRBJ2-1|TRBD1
CASSSGQGAVYEQFF
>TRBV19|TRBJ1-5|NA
CASSPFNQPQHF
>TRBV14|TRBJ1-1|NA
CASSLQGGEAFF
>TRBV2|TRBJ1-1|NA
CASSEGVSREAFF
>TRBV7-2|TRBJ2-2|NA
CASRSTYTGELFF
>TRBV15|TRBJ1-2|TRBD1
CATSRDGDRGGYGYTF
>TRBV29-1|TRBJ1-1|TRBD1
CSVDLGQGSFF
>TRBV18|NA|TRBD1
CASSPLQTGNEQYF
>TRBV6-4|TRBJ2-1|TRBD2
CASSERTSGKQFF
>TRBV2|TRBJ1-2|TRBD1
CASSKPQGADVYGYTF
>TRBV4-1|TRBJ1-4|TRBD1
CASSQEGTGLNEKLFF
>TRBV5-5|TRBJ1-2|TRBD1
CASSLEGHRGLNYGYTF